Reported below is one TCR beta chain. Germline loops: CDR1 SNHLY, CDR2 FYNNEI. Trimming pared 3 bases from V and 3 bases from J, leaving 18 bases between. The CDR3 consists of 16 residues. Libraries were prepared by immunoSEQ multiplex PCR; TCRdb keeps only in-frame clonotypes and omits some of them. Here the sample spans roughly 2 million clones, 90% to 95% being singletons. This entry belongs to a study of shared clonotypes between healthy human individuals. The origin of this receptor is a man younger than 35 in good health. The rearrangement joins TRBV2 to TRBJ2-7; possible D gene TRBD2, 5 bases. Material: naive CD4+ T cells sorted from blood. Subset indicated: CD45RA+ positively selected. The CDR3 DNA reads TGTGCCAGCAGTGATATAGCGACCTCGAGGAACTACGAGCAGTACTTC. This encodes CASSDIATSRNYEQYF.